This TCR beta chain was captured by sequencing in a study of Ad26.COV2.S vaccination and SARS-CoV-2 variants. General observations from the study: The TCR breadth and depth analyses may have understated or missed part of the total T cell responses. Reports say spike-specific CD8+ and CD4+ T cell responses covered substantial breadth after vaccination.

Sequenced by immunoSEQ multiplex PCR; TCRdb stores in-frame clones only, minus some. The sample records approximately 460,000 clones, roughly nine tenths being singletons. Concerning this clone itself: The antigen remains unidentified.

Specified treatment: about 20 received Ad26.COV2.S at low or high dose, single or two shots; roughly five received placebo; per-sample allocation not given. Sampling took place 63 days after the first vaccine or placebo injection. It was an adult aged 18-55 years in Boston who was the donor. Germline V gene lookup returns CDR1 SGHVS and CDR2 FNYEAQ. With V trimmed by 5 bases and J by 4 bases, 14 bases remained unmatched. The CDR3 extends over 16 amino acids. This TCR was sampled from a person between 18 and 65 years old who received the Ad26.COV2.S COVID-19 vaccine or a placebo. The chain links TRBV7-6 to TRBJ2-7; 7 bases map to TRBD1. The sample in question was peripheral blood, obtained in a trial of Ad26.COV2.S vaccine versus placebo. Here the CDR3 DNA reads TGTGCCAGCAGCCGACGGACAGGCAGAGAGTCTTACGAGCAGTACTTC. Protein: CASSRRTGRESYEQYF.